Following are 22 T cell receptor beta chains from one sample sequenced in a study of cytomegalovirus exposure and HLA in healthy donors. Primers for the PCR totalled 60 Vbeta and 13 Jbeta. Data came from immunoSEQ multiplex PCR; TCRdb stores just in-frame clones and leaves some out. The top ten clones hold 0.45% to 0.5% of a sample with around 210,000 clones, 78% of them seen once. Sequencing was performed on PBMCs. The receptors originated from a boy under 18 in good health and CMV-seronegative.

The chain recombines TRBV9 with TRBJ2-6, with D possibly being TRBD2 (5 bases). This CDR3 region has 16 residues. Trimming cost V 4 bases and J 4 bases, with 15 bases left between them. The germline CDR1 and CDR2 sequences are SGDLS and YYNGEE. The CDR3 loop is CASSHGKSGGANVLTF. The CDR3 DNA is TGTGCCAGCAGCCACGGGAAATCAGGAGGGGCCAACGTCCTGACTTTC.

This clone has just a few counts. The chain links TRBV6-1 to TRBJ2-1, with D hard to call. This CDR3 region has 11 residues. Trimming shortened V by 5 bases and J by 4 bases, and 3 bases separated the two germline ends. Germline V gives CDR1 MNHNS, CDR2 SASEGT. CDR3 DNA: TGTGCCAGCAGTTTATACAATGAGCAGTTCTTC. Translated, it gives CASSLYNEQFF.

The chain is built from TRBV30 and TRBJ1-2; weak D call: TRBD1 (6 bases). CDR3 length: 12 residues. V was shortened by 2 bases and J by 5 bases, with 9 bases between the two germline ends. Germline V gene sequence: CDR1 GTSNPN, CDR2 SVGIG (reference sequence). For the CDR3, the DNA is TGTGCCTGGAGTACAGGGAAATATGGCTACACCTTC. Its protein is CAWSTGKYGYTF. Supplemented by reference TRBV30 and TRBJ1-2, the full variable domain reads SQTIHQWPATLVQPVGSPLSLECTVEGTSNPNLYWYRQAAGRGLQLLFYSVGIGQISSEVPQNLSASRPQDRQFILSSKKLLLSDSGFYLCAWSTGKYGYTFGSGTRLTVV.

The chain uses TRBV7-2 and TRBJ2-7; TRBD2 matches 11 bases. Germline V gene sequence: CDR1 SGHTA, CDR2 FQGNSA. This CDR3 has 14 residues. J gave up 6 bases and V 2 bases, and 3 bases lay outside the gene matches. CDR3 amino acids: CASSLTSGSSEQYF. The CDR3 nucleotides read TGTGCCAGCAGCTTAACTAGCGGGAGTAGCGAGCAGTACTTC.

The rearrangement links TRBV7-9 to TRBJ1-1; the D is unclear. Trimming stripped 0 bases from V and 7 bases from J, with 9 bases between. Germline CDR1 is SEHNR and CDR2 is FQNEAQ (reference sequence). The CDR3 is 13 residues long. The CDR3 DNA is TGTGCCAGCAGCTTAGCCCTATGGAGTGAAGCTTTCTTT. This translates into CASSLALWSEAFF.

The V and J genes are TRBV6-1 and TRBJ1-5; a possible D gene is TRBD1 (5 bases). CDR3 length: 16 amino acids. V was shortened by 1 base and J by 4 bases, with 14 bases between the two germline ends. Germline assignment: CDR1 MNHNS and CDR2 SASEGT. The CDR3 reads CASSEGVSGGNQPQHF. CDR3 in DNA: TGTGCCAGCAGTGAAGGGGTATCGGGGGGGAATCAGCCCCAGCATTTT.

This clone showed up just a few times. The chain recombines TRBV5-4 with TRBJ2-5, with D uncertain. Per the germline V gene, CDR1 is SGHNT and CDR2 is YYREEE (reference sequence). V was shortened by 1 base and J by 3 bases, with 7 bases between the two germline ends. The CDR3 loop spans 13 amino acids. Here the CDR3 reads CASSLLFEETQYF. DNA for the CDR3: TGTGCCAGCAGCTTGTTATTCGAAGAGACCCAGTACTTC. Full variable domain (outside the CDR3, taken from reference TRBV5-4 and TRBJ2-5): ETGVTQSPTHLIKTRGQQVTLRCSSQSGHNTVSWYQQALGQGPQFIFQYYREEENGRGNFPPRFSGLQFPNYSSELNVNALELDDSALYLCASSLLFEETQYFGPGTRLLVL.

The chain combines TRBV4-1 with TRBJ1-2; tentative D call: TRBD1 (6 bases). The CDR3 has 17 residues. The V and J ends lost 3 bases and 5 bases respectively, with 22 bases between them. The germline gives CDR1 MGHRA, CDR2 YSYEKL. In DNA, the CDR3 is TGCGCCAGCAGCCACCCTGGGCCGGGGGGCAGGGGATATGGCTACACCTTC. This sequence encodes CASSHPGPGGRGYGYTF.

The genes are TRBV5-6 and TRBJ2-2, with 7 positions matching TRBD1. This CDR3 has 17 residues. With V trimmed by 3 bases and J by 1 base, 9 bases remained unmatched. The germline gives CDR1 SGHDT, CDR2 YYEEEE. CDR3 coding DNA: TGTGCCAGCAGCTCAATTATTAGGACAGGGAACACCGGGGAGCTGTTTTTT. It encodes CASSSIIRTGNTGELFF.

The chain is built from TRBV5-3 and TRBJ1-4, with no clear D. TRBV5-3 is annotated as an ORF whose role is uncertain. The CDR3 contains 12 residues. Trimming left V 0 bases short and J 12 bases short, with 9 bases between. CDR3 bases: TGTGCCAGAAGCTTGGTCCCGGGAGAACTGTTTTTT. The encoded protein is CARSLVPGELFF.

This rearrangement joins TRBV18 to TRBJ2-1; 9 nucleotides match TRBD2. There are 15 residues in the CDR3. The ends lost 6 bases at V and 2 bases at J; junction bases unmatched: 5. The germline V gene has CDR1 KGHSH and CDR2 LQKENI. The CDR3 spells CASSLGLAPYNEQFF. DNA of the CDR3: TGTGCCAGCTCGCTCGGACTAGCGCCCTACAATGAGCAGTTCTTC.

This clone was detected only once. The CDR3 spells CASGGGLGAFF. The CDR3 nucleotides read TGTGCCAGCGGCGGGGGACTTGGAGCTTTCTTT. V gene TRBV2 combines with J gene TRBJ1-1, with D tentatively TRBD1 (5 bases). The ends were cut back, 8 bases at V and 10 bases at J, with 14 bases in the middle. Germline CDR1 and CDR2: SNHLY and FYNNEI. CDR3 size: 11 residues.

V and J are TRBV27 and TRBJ2-7; 12 bases fit TRBD2. The J segment lost 4 bases and the V segment lost 6 bases, leaving 7 bases of the junction unmatched. CDR1 and CDR2 from the germline V gene are MNHEY and SMNVEV (reference sequence). This CDR3 is built from 15 residues. CDR3 DNA sequence: TGTGCCAGCAGGGAAGGACTAGCGGGATCTTACGAGCAGTACTTC. Translation: CASREGLAGSYEQYF.

The chain is built from TRBV4-1 and TRBJ2-5; D is unresolved. Matching the DNA end better, TRBJ2-7 makes the J call doubtful. There are 17 residues in the CDR3. Germline CDR1 MGHRA, CDR2 YSYEKL. The CDR3 region is CASSQDRGSRLTYEQYF. Written as DNA, the CDR3 is TGCGCCAGCAGCCAAGATCGCGGTAGCAGACTTACCTACGAGCAGTACTTC.

V and J are TRBV4-2 and TRBJ2-5, with 9 bases matching TRBD2. The CDR3 is 16 residues long. Looked up from germline, CDR1 is LGHNA and CDR2 is YNFKEQ. The V segment lost 0 bases and the J segment 2 bases; nucleotides outside the gene matches: 4. The CDR3 region is CASSQDFLAGQETQYF. The CDR3 DNA reads as TGTGCCAGCAGCCAAGATTTTCTAGCGGGACAAGAGACCCAGTACTTC.

This clone is a singleton in its sample. The CDR3 sequence: CAKPRGGVGEQFF. As DNA, the CDR3 is TGTGCCAAGCCTCGGGGCGGGGTGGGTGAGCAGTTCTTC. V gene TRBV5-3 combines with J gene TRBJ2-1, with D perhaps matching TRBD2 (6 bases). TRBV5-3 falls under the ORF class, with uncertain function. CDR3 length: 13 residues. Trimming shortened V by 9 bases and J by 9 bases, and 19 bases separated the two germline ends.

This chain connects TRBV18 to TRBJ2-1; TRBD2 agrees at 14 bases. Germline CDR1 KGHSH, CDR2 LQKENI. The trim removed 5 bases at V and 14 bases at J, leaving 17 bases unmatched. CDR3 size: 17 residues. CDR3 sequence: CASSDGQAGLAGATEFF. CDR3 nucleotide sequence: TGTGCCAGCTCAGACGGACAGGCGGGACTAGCGGGAGCGACGGAGTTCTTC.

This rearrangement joins TRBV6-5 to TRBJ1-1; D remains unclear. Germline CDR1 MNHEY, CDR2 SVGAGI. The CDR3 has 12 residues. With 4 bases removed from V and 10 bases from J, the gap between germline ends came to 13 bases. CDR3 region: CASSSGLGIAFF. In DNA form, the CDR3 reads TGTGCCAGCAGTTCCGGGTTGGGTATAGCTTTCTTT.

The V call is TRBV6-1, the J call TRBJ2-7; the D gene is possibly TRBD2 (6 bases). The CDR3 totals 15 residues. Trimming took 2 bases from V and 4 from J, leaving 15 bases between them. In germline, CDR1 is MNHNS, CDR2 SASEGT. CDR3 in amino acids: CASSESGLSGYEQYF. CDR3 nucleotides: TGTGCCAGCAGTGAATCCGGACTATCAGGGTACGAGCAGTACTTC.

The CDR3 reads CASSLALLRGAGRTYEQYF. Here the CDR3 DNA reads TGCGCCAGCAGCTTGGCTTTACTCAGGGGAGCGGGACGGACCTACGAGCAGTACTTC. The chain employs TRBV5-1 and TRBJ2-7; tentative D call: TRBD2 (7 bases). Germline values: CDR1 SGHRS, CDR2 YFSETQ. V lost 0 bases and J lost 2, with 24 bases in between. This CDR3 comprises 19 residues.

The count of this clone is one. The chain carries TRBV7-2 and TRBJ2-7, with D possibly TRBD1 on 6 matching bases. Trimming took off 3 bases at V and 8 bases at J, with 14 bases between the two ends. The germline gives CDR1 SGHTA, CDR2 FQGNSA. CDR3 length: 13 residues. The DNA for the CDR3 is TGTGCCAGCAGCTTCTCCGGGACATCCAAGCAGTACTTC. Its protein product is CASSFSGTSKQYF.

V usage is TRBV5-1 and J usage is TRBJ2-5; 7 positions agree with TRBD2. Germline V gives CDR1 SGHRS, CDR2 YFSETQ. After removal of 0 bases from V and 5 bases from J, the junction contained 4 bases not matched to a gene. The CDR3 contains 14 residues. Here the CDR3 DNA reads TGCGCCAGCAGCTTGGGGACTAGAAGGGAGACCCAGTACTTC. As protein: CASSLGTRRETQYF.